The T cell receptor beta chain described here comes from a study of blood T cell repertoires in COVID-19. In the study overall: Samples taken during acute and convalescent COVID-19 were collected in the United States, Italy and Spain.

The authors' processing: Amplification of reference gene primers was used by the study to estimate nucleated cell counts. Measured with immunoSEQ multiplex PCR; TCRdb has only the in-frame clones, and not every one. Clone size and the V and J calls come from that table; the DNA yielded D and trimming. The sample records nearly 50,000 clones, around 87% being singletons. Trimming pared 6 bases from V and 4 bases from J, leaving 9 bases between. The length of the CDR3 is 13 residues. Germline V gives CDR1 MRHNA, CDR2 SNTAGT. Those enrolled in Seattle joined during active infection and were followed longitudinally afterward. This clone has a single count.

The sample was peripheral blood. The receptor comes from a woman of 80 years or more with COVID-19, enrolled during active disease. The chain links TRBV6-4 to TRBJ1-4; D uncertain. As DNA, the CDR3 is TGTGCCAGCAGCCAAACGGTTAATGAAAAACTGTTTTTT. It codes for CASSQTVNEKLFF.